The 25 T cell receptor beta chains listed next were all sequenced from one sample in a study of T-cell memory formation after mild COVID-19 listed by TCRdb under 2021. Preparation of the library involved 5' RACE. Instrument used: Illumina NovaSeq 6000. TCRdb ran its own pipeline on the public reads, namely fastp trimming at Q25 and MiXCR clone calling, and kept in-frame beta chains. Merged by CDR3 protein, the rows form single entries marked with the most common genes and DNA. This sample has approximately 300,000 distinct CDR3 sequences in its table, and 15% to 20% of those were observed once. Of the sample, 20% to 25% falls within the top ten clones. Source material: PBMCs or a T cell subset sorted from them (not recorded which). Every receptor here comes from a young man who had mild COVID-19 (a few samples of this study predate the infection). The sample titles of this study are shuffled in the database, so cell type and time point are left out; the donor was told from shared clones.

This clonotype has a handful of counts. The rearrangement uses TRBV7-3 and TRBJ2-2; 8 nucleotides match TRBD1. J gave up 6 bases and V 2 bases, and 8 bases lay outside the gene matches. The CDR3 runs to 16 residues. The V gene's germline CDR1 is SGHTA and CDR2 FQGTGA. The CDR3 spells CASSLLQGASAGELFF. For the CDR3, the DNA is TGTGCCAGCAGCTTACTCCAGGGGGCCTCAGCCGGGGAGCTGTTTTTT.

This clonotype was observed a few times. V and J are TRBV29-1 and TRBJ2-7; D call uncertain. CDR3 length: 11 amino acids. Trimming removed 4 bases from V and 1 base from J, with 5 bases in between. Germline V gene sequence: CDR1 SQVTM, CDR2 ANQGSEA. The DNA of the CDR3 is TGCAGCGTTGGGATTTCCTACGAGCAGTACGTC. Translated, it gives CSVGISYEQYV.

The chain is built from TRBV11-2 and TRBJ1-4, with D perhaps TRBD1 (5 bases). The germline gives CDR1 SGHAT, CDR2 FQNNGV. The V end lost 4 bases, the J end lost 8 bases, and 20 bases lay between the germline ends. The CDR3 contains 16 residues. The CDR3 DNA sequence: TGTGCCAGCAGCTCAGCAAGGGGCGCTGAAAAGGAAAAACTGTTTTTT. Protein sequence: CASSSARGAEKEKLFF.

This chain connects TRBV4-3 to TRBJ2-3; D ambiguous. CDR1 LGHNA and CDR2 YSLEER come from the germline V gene. Between the trimmed V and J ends, which lost 2 bases and 6 bases, there was a span of 18 bases. The CDR3 contains 16 residues. DNA of the CDR3: TGCGCCAGCAGCCAAAAACCGCGTACTGTTGGGGATACGCAGTATTTT. Protein product: CASSQKPRTVGDTQYF.

The chain has TRBV11-2 and TRBJ1-2, with 7 positions matching TRBD1. This CDR3 has 18 amino acids. CDR1 and CDR2 from the germline V gene are SGHAT and FQNNGV. V was clipped by 1 base and J by 2 bases; unmatched bases: 13. In nucleotides, the CDR3 is TGTGCCAGCAGCTTAGCCCCAGACAGGGCAGCCTTCAACTATGGCTACACCTTC. This encodes CASSLAPDRAAFNYGYTF.

In DNA, the CDR3 is TGCGCCAGCAGGACTAGCGGGGGGCAGACCTACAATGAGCAGTTCTTC. This encodes CASRTSGGQTYNEQFF. The chain employs TRBV5-1 and TRBJ2-1, with 13 nucleotides matching TRBD2. Per the germline V gene, CDR1 is SGHRS and CDR2 is YFSETQ. This CDR3 has 16 residues. J was trimmed by 2 bases and V by 5 bases; bases with no gene match: 4. The whole variable domain, filled in from reference TRBV5-1 and TRBJ2-1, reads KAGVTQTPRYLIKTRGQQVTLSCSPISGHRSVSWYQQTPGQGLQFLFEYFSETQRNKGNFPGRFSGRQFSNSRSEMNVSTLELGDSALYLCASRTSGGQTYNEQFFGPGTRLTVL.

The V and J genes are TRBV4-2 and TRBJ2-4; TRBD2 matches at 12 bases. The CDR3 runs 14 residues. CDR1 is LGHNA and CDR2 is YNFKEQ in the germline V gene. V lost 4 bases to trimming and J lost 9 bases; unmatched junction nucleotides: 4. DNA of the CDR3: TGTGCCAGCAGCCCCGGGACTAGCGGGCTCATTCAGTACTTC. Residues: CASSPGTSGLIQYF.

The chain joins TRBV5-1 to TRBJ2-5; D unclear. The V end was cut by 7 bases, the J end by 1 base, with 8 bases between. This CDR3 has 12 residues. In germline, CDR1 is SGHRS, CDR2 YFSETQ. CDR3 sequence: CASRFTQETQYF. The CDR3 DNA reads TGCGCCAGCCGATTTACCCAAGAGACCCAGTACTTC.

This clonotype was picked up a small number of times. The chain carries TRBV6-5 and TRBJ1-2; D not resolved. Germline values: CDR1 MNHEY, CDR2 SVGAGI. Trimming shortened V by 0 bases and J by 2 bases, and 13 bases separated the two germline ends. CDR3 length: 16 residues. The CDR3 here is CASSYSPSELNYGYTF. In DNA form, the CDR3 reads TGTGCCAGCAGTTACTCCCCGTCGGAATTAAACTATGGCTACACCTTC.

V and J are TRBV29-1 and TRBJ2-3, with D possibly matching TRBD2 (6 bases). The CDR3 is 12 residues long. The germline gives CDR1 SQVTM, CDR2 ANQGSEA. V dropped 4 bases and J dropped 5 bases, with 10 bases sitting between them. In DNA, the CDR3 is TGCAGCGTTGGGAGGCGGGAAGATACGCAGTATTTT. Translation: CSVGRREDTQYF.

V and J are TRBV6-6 and TRBJ1-2, with 9 positions matching TRBD1. With 6 bases clipped from V and 4 bases from J, the junction kept 6 bases outside the gene matches. This CDR3 spans 14 amino acids. Germline loops: CDR1 MNHNY, CDR2 SVGAGI (reference sequence). The CDR3 region has the DNA TGTGCCAGCAGCCCCGGGACAGGGACCTATGGCTACACCTTC. Its protein product is CASSPGTGTYGYTF.

This clonotype has more than one count but fewer than ten. The rearrangement links TRBV18 to TRBJ2-7; 7 bases are a match to TRBD1. With V trimmed by 2 bases and J by 2 bases, 6 bases remained unmatched. Germline CDR1 and CDR2: KGHSH and LQKENI. The CDR3 loop spans 15 amino acids. The CDR3 DNA is TGTGCCAGCTCACCATGGACAGGCAAGACCTACGAGCAGTACTTC. This encodes CASSPWTGKTYEQYF.

This clonotype was detected a few times. V and J are TRBV6-2 or TRBV6-3 and TRBJ2-5, with no clear D. The CDR3 sequence is 11 residues long. CDR1 and CDR2 from the germline V gene are MNHEY and SVGEGT. Trimming stripped 6 bases from V and 7 bases from J, with 9 bases between. In DNA, the CDR3 is TGTGCCAGCAGCGACTTGGTGACCCAGTACTTC. This codes for CASSDLVTQYF.

This clonotype was detected a few times. The chain has TRBV6-2 or TRBV6-3 and TRBJ2-1, with TRBD2 as a possible D gene (5 bases). Between the trimmed V and J ends, which lost 0 bases and 9 bases, there was a span of 12 bases. This CDR3 comprises 14 residues. The germline V gene has CDR1 MNHEY and CDR2 SVGEGT. Here the CDR3 reads CASSYSWGESEQFF. The CDR3 region has the DNA TGTGCCAGCAGTTACTCGTGGGGAGAGAGTGAGCAGTTCTTC.

This clonotype was counted between two and nine times. The gene calls are TRBV4-2 and TRBJ1-2, with TRBD1 as a possible D gene (5 bases). The CDR3 extends over 14 amino acids. Per germline, CDR1 LGHNA and CDR2 YNFKEQ. V was pared by 0 bases and J by 6 bases, with 11 bases between. The DNA of the CDR3 is TGTGCCAGCAGCCAAGATGAGCAGGGTGATGGCTACACCTTC. It codes for CASSQDEQGDGYTF.

This clonotype was detected ten times or more. The CDR3 sequence: CASTRVDTQYF. The CDR3 DNA sequence: TGTGCCAGCACCCGCGTGGATACGCAGTATTTT. The gene calls are TRBV28 and TRBJ2-3; D remains unclear. Trimming cost V 7 bases and J 6 bases, with 8 bases left between them. Looked up from germline, CDR1 is MDHEN and CDR2 is SYDVKM. This CDR3 has 11 residues.

Only a few counts were recorded for this clonotype. J is TRBJ2-6 and V is TRBV2; D might be TRBD2 (5 bases). This CDR3 spans 14 amino acids. Germline loops: CDR1 SNHLY, CDR2 FYNNEI. Trimming took off 7 bases at V and 0 bases at J, with 7 bases between the two ends. CDR3 bases: TGTGCCAGCACCGAGGGCTCTGGGGCCAACGTCCTGACTTTC. This translates into CASTEGSGANVLTF.

The V gene is TRBV29-1, the J gene TRBJ2-7, with 7 bases that match TRBD1. Germline CDR1 and CDR2: SQVTM and ANQGSEA. This CDR3 has 13 amino acids. Trimming removed 5 bases from V and 11 bases from J; junction bases left unmatched: 15. DNA for the CDR3: TGCAGCGTTCAGCCACAGGGGAAGCTCGGGGAGTACTTC. Amino acids: CSVQPQGKLGEYF.

This clonotype has at least ten counts. The genes are TRBV6-6 and TRBJ2-6, with unresolved D. The CDR3 sequence is 14 residues long. The V gene's germline CDR1 is MNHNY and CDR2 SVGAGI (reference sequence). Trimming pared 6 bases from V and 2 bases from J, leaving 8 bases between. Written as DNA, the CDR3 is TGTGCCAGCAGCCCGTGGCCTGGGGCCAACGTCCTGACTTTC. It specifies CASSPWPGANVLTF.

J is TRBJ2-5 and V is TRBV7-2, with unresolved D. CDR1 and CDR2 (germline): SGHTA, FQGNSA. The CDR3 is 13 amino acids. The germline V and J ends were trimmed by 5 bases and 4 bases, with 11 bases remaining between them. This CDR3 is CASSPQDAETQYF. The CDR3 nucleotides read TGTGCCAGCAGCCCTCAGGACGCAGAGACCCAGTACTTC.

This clonotype was picked up a small number of times. The V call is TRBV20-1, the J call TRBJ2-5; D could derive from TRBD1 or TRBD2 (5 bases each). The CDR3 spans 15 residues. Trimming took 0 bases from V and 6 from J, leaving 17 bases between them. The V gene's germline CDR1 is DFQATT and CDR2 SNEGSKA (reference sequence). The CDR3 DNA is TGCAGTGCTAGAGATTGGGGGACGAGCGAACAGACCCAGTACTTC. This encodes CSARDWGTSEQTQYF.

The gene calls are TRBV7-9 and TRBJ2-7; perhaps TRBD2 as D (5 bases). The germline V gene has CDR1 SEHNR and CDR2 FQNEAQ (reference sequence). Trimming cost V 4 bases and J 5 bases, with 9 bases left between them. The CDR3 has 12 residues. The CDR3 DNA sequence: TGTGCCAGCAGCTGGCTAGCCCACGAGCAGTACTTC. It translates to CASSWLAHEQYF.

A few counts support this clonotype. This chain links TRBV3-1 with TRBJ2-7; no clear D gene. The CDR3 runs to 12 residues. Looked up from germline, CDR1 is LGHDT and CDR2 is YNNKEL (reference sequence). V was trimmed by 3 bases and J by 8 bases, leaving 11 bases between them. CDR3 in DNA: TGTGCCAGCAGCCATGCGAGAAAGCAGCAGTACTTC. Its protein product is CASSHARKQQYF.

V usage is TRBV10-3 and J usage is TRBJ2-7; tentative D call: TRBD1 (6 bases). This CDR3 has 13 residues. CDR1 is ENHRY and CDR2 is SYGVKD in the germline V gene. V dropped 4 bases and J dropped 2 bases, with 9 bases sitting between them. In DNA form, the CDR3 reads TGTGCCATCAGTGGGGACAAAACCTACGAGCAGTACTTC. The encoded protein is CAISGDKTYEQYF.

This clonotype was seen a handful of times. V is TRBV12-3 or TRBV12-4 and J is TRBJ1-2; D might be TRBD1 (6 bases). There are 15 residues in the CDR3. V was shortened by 6 bases and J by 2 bases, with 16 bases between the two germline ends. The CDR3 spells CASRLGQTINYGYTF. In nucleotides, the CDR3 is TGTGCCAGCAGGCTTGGACAGACTATAAACTATGGCTACACCTTC.